Below are 8 T cell receptor beta chains sequenced from a single sample in a study of blood T cells in healthy people across ages. With a J-beta primer mix and a sample-barcoded 5' primer, a second PCR ran about 7 to 12 cycles. TCRdb passed the 5' RACE reads through MiXCR, listing each CDR3 protein once. The sample lists fewer than 800,000 distinct CDR3 sequences, about half occurring once. The sample comprised blood. The receptors derive from a woman aged 55-70 years in good health.

Only one count was recorded for this clonotype. This rearrangement joins TRBV20-1 to TRBJ2-3; 12 nucleotides align to TRBD2. Trimming at V came to 1 base and at J to 6 bases, leaving 5 bases not matched to a gene. Per the germline V gene, CDR1 is DFQATT and CDR2 is SNEGSKA (reference sequence). The CDR3 sequence is 15 residues long. CDR3 in amino acids: CSARGLAGEMDTQYF. CDR3 nucleotide sequence: TGCAGTGCTAGAGGACTAGCGGGAGAGATGGATACGCAGTATTTT.

The chain links TRBV6-5 to TRBJ2-4; D is unclear. The V and J ends lost 2 bases and 0 bases respectively, with 17 bases between them. The CDR3 totals 18 residues. In germline, CDR1 is MNHEY, CDR2 SVGAGI. CDR3 in amino acids: CASSYAPYLLLAKNIQYF. The DNA of the CDR3 is TGTGCCAGCAGTTACGCGCCGTACTTGTTGCTAGCCAAAAACATTCAGTACTTC.

This chain joins TRBV6-2 or TRBV6-3 and TRBJ2-1; D might be TRBD2 (6 bases). Germline V gives CDR1 MNHEY, CDR2 SVGEGT. V was clipped by 5 bases and J by 7 bases, with 12 bases between them. The CDR3 covers 13 residues. For the CDR3, the DNA is TGTGCCAGCAGTGCCGCACTAGCTAATGAGCAGTTCTTC. It is translated as CASSAALANEQFF.

In this sample, this clonotype turned up many times. A much larger clonotype is one base distant, so this may be a read error. This chain uses TRBV27 with TRBJ2-5, with 10 bases fitting TRBD2. The J segment lost 4 bases and the V segment lost 5 bases, leaving 4 bases of the junction unmatched. This CDR3 is 14 amino acids long. Germline loops: CDR1 MNHEY, CDR2 SMNVEV (reference sequence). This CDR3 is CASSVRLAGETQYF. The CDR3 bases are TGTGCCAGCAGTGTAAGACTAGCGGGAGAGACCCAGTACTTC.

The sample holds a few counts of this clonotype. The V and J genes are TRBV20-1 and TRBJ1-4; TRBD1 agrees at 9 bases. The germline V gene encodes CDR1 DFQATT and CDR2 SNEGSKA (reference sequence). V trimming: 4 bases; J trimming: 8 bases; junction bases outside the gene matches: 5. There are 13 residues in the CDR3. The CDR3 loop reads CSATDRGGEKLFF. The CDR3 region has the DNA TGCAGTGCTACGGACAGGGGAGGAGAAAAACTGTTTTTT.

For this clonotype: This may stem from a read error, because a much larger clone lies one nucleotide away. The CDR3 reads CASSQDEQRRAQYF. The DNA of the CDR3 is TGCGCCAGCAGCCAAGATGAGCAGCGGCGAGCCCAGTACTTC. The chain has TRBV4-3 and TRBJ2-5, with D possibly being TRBD2 (5 bases). Trimming removed 0 bases at V and 9 bases at J, with 14 bases between. CDR3 length: 14 amino acids. Germline-derived CDR1 and CDR2 are LGHNA and YSLEER.

The chain carries TRBV4-3 and TRBJ2-2, with D unresolved. With 4 bases removed from V and 4 bases from J, the gap between germline ends came to 10 bases. The CDR3 consists of 14 residues. The germline V gene has CDR1 LGHNA and CDR2 YSLEER. The CDR3 loop is CASSPSTATGELFF. The DNA of the CDR3 is TGCGCCAGCAGCCCCTCCACGGCCACCGGGGAGCTGTTTTTT.

This rearrangement joins TRBV27 to TRBJ1-1; perhaps TRBD1 as D (5 bases). CDR1 and CDR2 (germline): MNHEY, SMNVEV (reference sequence). V dropped 5 bases and J dropped 1 base, with 11 bases sitting between them. The CDR3 is 14 amino acids. The chain's CDR3 is CASSAPGRNTEAFF. The CDR3 DNA follows: TGTGCCAGCAGTGCGCCGGGACGGAACACTGAAGCTTTCTTT.